This is a list of T cell receptor beta chains from one sample in a study of shared clonotypes between healthy human individuals. Sequenced by immunoSEQ multiplex PCR; TCRdb stores in-frame clones only, minus some. The sample consists of over a million clones, just under 99% of them appearing once. Material for sequencing was naive CD4+ T cells sorted from blood. The receptor source for this set is a man aged 25 to 40 in good health. The CDR3 runs from the conserved cysteine through the conserved F or W. The order of the fields is CDR3 DNA, CDR3 protein, D gene, J gene, clone size, V gene. D genes are given only for firm matches. Clone size is stated in some rows and not others, as once, few, many or a class when expanded.

CDR3nt: TGTGCCACCAGCAGGGGTGGGACAGGTACCGGACCTTGGAATGGCTACACCTTC; CDR3aa: CATSRGGTGTGPWNGYTF; d_gene: TRBD1; j_gene: TRBJ1-2; abundance: NA; v_gene: TRBV15
CDR3nt: TGTGCCTGGAGTGAGTGGTCGGAACACCTCCAAGAGACCCAGTACTTC; CDR3aa: CAWSEWSEHLQETQYF; d_gene: NA; j_gene: TRBJ2-5; abundance: once; v_gene: TRBV30
CDR3nt: TGTGCTAGTGGTTCGACCCTTACCTACGAGCAGTACTTC; CDR3aa: CASGSTLTYEQYF; d_gene: NA; j_gene: TRBJ2-7; abundance: NA; v_gene: TRBV12-5
CDR3nt: TGTGCCAGTAGTATGGGGACAGGCGTTAATGAAAAACTGTTTTTT; CDR3aa: CASSMGTGVNEKLFF; d_gene: TRBD1; j_gene: TRBJ1-4; abundance: NA; v_gene: TRBV19
CDR3nt: TGTGCCACCCCCGAGAAAAAAGGTCAGACAGAGGGGAATTTT; CDR3aa: CATPEKKGQTEGNF; d_gene: NA; j_gene: TRBJ1-5; abundance: NA; v_gene: TRBV15
CDR3nt: TGTGCCAGCAGTAGGACTAGCGGAGGTAATTACAATGAGCAGTTCTTC; CDR3aa: CASSRTSGGNYNEQFF; d_gene: TRBD2; j_gene: TRBJ2-1; abundance: NA; v_gene: TRBV9
CDR3nt: TGTGCCAGCAGTGACGAAGGCGGGAGGATTTACAATGAGCAGTTCTTC; CDR3aa: CASSDEGGRIYNEQFF; d_gene: TRBD2; j_gene: TRBJ2-1; abundance: once; v_gene: TRBV6-4
CDR3nt: TGTGCCAGCAGCTTATATAAGGGGGAGCTGTTTTTT; CDR3aa: CASSLYKGELFF; d_gene: NA; j_gene: TRBJ2-2; abundance: NA; v_gene: TRBV7-2
CDR3nt: TGTGCCAGCAGCTTGGGTCCGGCAGGGACTAGCGTTGAGCAGTTCTTC; CDR3aa: CASSLGPAGTSVEQFF; d_gene: TRBD2; j_gene: TRBJ2-1; abundance: NA; v_gene: TRBV11-3
CDR3nt: TGTGCCAGCAGCGCCTCACTAGCGAGGGCAACCTACGAGCAGTACTTC; CDR3aa: CASSASLARATYEQYF; d_gene: TRBD2; j_gene: TRBJ2-7; abundance: NA; v_gene: TRBV7-2
CDR3nt: TGTGCCAGCTCGCGCCGACAGGAGAACTACGAGCAGTACTTC; CDR3aa: CASSRRQENYEQYF; d_gene: NA; j_gene: TRBJ2-7; abundance: NA; v_gene: TRBV18
CDR3nt: TGTGCCAGCAGCGTCGAAGGCACGGCGCAGCCCCAGCATTTT; CDR3aa: CASSVEGTAQPQHF; d_gene: NA; j_gene: TRBJ1-5; abundance: NA; v_gene: TRBV9
CDR3nt: TGTGCCAGTAGTATGAGGGTCGGGCAGGGGGAGACCCAGTACTTC; CDR3aa: CASSMRVGQGETQYF; d_gene: NA; j_gene: TRBJ2-5; abundance: NA; v_gene: TRBV19
CDR3nt: TGTGCCAGCAGCTTAAAACGGGGGCCAGGGACGAACACCGGGGAGCTGTTTTTT; CDR3aa: CASSLKRGPGTNTGELFF; d_gene: NA; j_gene: TRBJ2-2; abundance: NA; v_gene: TRBV7-9
CDR3nt: TGCGCCAGCAGCCCTGGACAGGGAAATGATGGCTACACCTTC; CDR3aa: CASSPGQGNDGYTF; d_gene: TRBD1; j_gene: TRBJ1-2; abundance: NA; v_gene: TRBV5-1
CDR3nt: TGTGCCAGCTATGAACAGTCGGGTCTTGCCTTTGGCGTGGTTTTT; CDR3aa: CASYEQSGLAFGVVF; d_gene: NA; j_gene: TRBJ1-4; abundance: NA; v_gene: TRBV18
CDR3nt: TGTGCCAGCAGTTTTTGGGACAAGTACATCTACGAGCAGTACTTC; CDR3aa: CASSFWDKYIYEQYF; d_gene: NA; j_gene: TRBJ2-7; abundance: NA; v_gene: TRBV28
CDR3nt: TGCAGCGTTGAGATTGGTGGAAGCACAGATACGCAGTATTTT; CDR3aa: CSVEIGGSTDTQYF; d_gene: NA; j_gene: TRBJ2-3; abundance: NA; v_gene: TRBV29-1
CDR3nt: TGTGCCAGTAGACCCCCGGACAGACCGAACACCGGGGAGCTGTTTTTT; CDR3aa: CASRPPDRPNTGELFF; d_gene: NA; j_gene: TRBJ2-2; abundance: once; v_gene: TRBV19
CDR3nt: TGCAGCGTAACTGGGACAGAGGGAGGCGCCTACGAGCAGTACTTC; CDR3aa: CSVTGTEGGAYEQYF; d_gene: NA; j_gene: TRBJ2-7; abundance: NA; v_gene: TRBV29-1
CDR3nt: TGTGCCAGCAGTTCACTAGCTTGGGAGCAGTACTTC; CDR3aa: CASSSLAWEQYF; d_gene: NA; j_gene: TRBJ2-7; abundance: NA; v_gene: TRBV7-9
CDR3nt: TGTGCCAGCAGCCCCGGGGGTGGACCTTCCTACGAGCAGTACTTC; CDR3aa: CASSPGGGPSYEQYF; d_gene: NA; j_gene: TRBJ2-7; abundance: once; v_gene: TRBV9